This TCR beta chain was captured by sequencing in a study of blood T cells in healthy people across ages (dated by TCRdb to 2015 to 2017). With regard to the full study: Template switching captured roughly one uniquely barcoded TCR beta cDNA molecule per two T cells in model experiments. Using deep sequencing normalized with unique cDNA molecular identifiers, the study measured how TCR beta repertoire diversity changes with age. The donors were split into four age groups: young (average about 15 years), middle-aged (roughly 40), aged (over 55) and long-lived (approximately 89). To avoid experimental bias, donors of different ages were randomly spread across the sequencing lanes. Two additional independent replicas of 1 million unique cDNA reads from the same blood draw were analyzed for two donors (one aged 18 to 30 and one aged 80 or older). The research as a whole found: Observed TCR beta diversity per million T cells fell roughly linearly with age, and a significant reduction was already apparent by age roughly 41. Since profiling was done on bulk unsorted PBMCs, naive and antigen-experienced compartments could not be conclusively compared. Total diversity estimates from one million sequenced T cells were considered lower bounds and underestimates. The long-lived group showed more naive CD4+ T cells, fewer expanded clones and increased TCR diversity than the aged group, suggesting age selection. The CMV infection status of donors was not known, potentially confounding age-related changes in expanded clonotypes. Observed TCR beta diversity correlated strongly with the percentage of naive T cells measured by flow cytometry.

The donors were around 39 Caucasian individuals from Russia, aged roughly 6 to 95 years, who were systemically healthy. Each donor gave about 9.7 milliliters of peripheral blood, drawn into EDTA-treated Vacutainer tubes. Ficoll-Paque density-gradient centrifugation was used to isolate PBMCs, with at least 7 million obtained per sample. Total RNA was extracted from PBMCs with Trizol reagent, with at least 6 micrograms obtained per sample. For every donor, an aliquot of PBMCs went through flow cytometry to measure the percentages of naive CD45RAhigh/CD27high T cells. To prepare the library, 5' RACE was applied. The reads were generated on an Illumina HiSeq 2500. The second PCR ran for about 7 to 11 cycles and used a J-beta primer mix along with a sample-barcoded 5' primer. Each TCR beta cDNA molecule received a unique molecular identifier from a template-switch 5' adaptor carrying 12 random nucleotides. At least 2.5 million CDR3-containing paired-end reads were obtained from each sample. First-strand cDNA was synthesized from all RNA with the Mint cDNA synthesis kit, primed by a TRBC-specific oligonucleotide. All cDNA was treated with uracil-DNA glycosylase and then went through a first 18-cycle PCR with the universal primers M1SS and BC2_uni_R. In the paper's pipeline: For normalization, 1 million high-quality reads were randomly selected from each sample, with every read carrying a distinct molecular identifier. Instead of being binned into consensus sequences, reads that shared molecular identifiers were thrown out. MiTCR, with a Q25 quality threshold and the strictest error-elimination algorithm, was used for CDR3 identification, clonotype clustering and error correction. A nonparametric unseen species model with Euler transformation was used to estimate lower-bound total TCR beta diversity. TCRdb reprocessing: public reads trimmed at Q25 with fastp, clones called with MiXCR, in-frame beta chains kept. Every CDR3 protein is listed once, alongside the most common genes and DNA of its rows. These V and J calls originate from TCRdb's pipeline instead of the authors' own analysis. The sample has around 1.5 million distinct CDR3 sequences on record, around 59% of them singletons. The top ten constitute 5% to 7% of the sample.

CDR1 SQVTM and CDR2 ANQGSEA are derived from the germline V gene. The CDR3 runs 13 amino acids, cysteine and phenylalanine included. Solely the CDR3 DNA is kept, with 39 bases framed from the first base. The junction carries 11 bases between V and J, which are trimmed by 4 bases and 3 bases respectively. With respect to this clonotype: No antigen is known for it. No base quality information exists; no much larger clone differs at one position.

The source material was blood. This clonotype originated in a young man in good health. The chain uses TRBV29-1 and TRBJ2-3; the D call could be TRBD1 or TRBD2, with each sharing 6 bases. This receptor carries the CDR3 CSVGKGGTDTQYF. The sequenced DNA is TGCAGCGTTGGGAAAGGGGGGACAGATACGCAGTATTTT.